This TCR beta chain was profiled in a study of beta chain features in type 1 diabetes. This clone was detected only a few times. The whole isolated RNA underwent reverse transcription, so sequencing captured expressed TCRB transcripts. The average output of naive, central memory and regulatory T cell samples was around 3.5 million reads. Repertoires were generated with immunoSEQ multiplex PCR, while TCRdb's copy carries only in-frame clones and drops some. The table has under 500,000 clones, roughly 30% seen once. This CDR3 is built from 19 residues. Trimming left V 1 base short and J 0 bases short, with 22 bases between. Germline-derived CDR1 and CDR2 are SQVTM and ANQGSEA.

The sample consisted of naive CD4+ T cells from blood. The chain joins TRBV29-1 to TRBJ2-1; no reliable D call. This receptor was obtained from a man younger than 35 in good health. The CDR3 nucleotides are TGCAGCGTTGAAGCTAGGAGACTTTCCTCTCCCCGCTCCTACAATGAGCAGTTCTTC. Translation: CSVEARRLSSPRSYNEQFF.